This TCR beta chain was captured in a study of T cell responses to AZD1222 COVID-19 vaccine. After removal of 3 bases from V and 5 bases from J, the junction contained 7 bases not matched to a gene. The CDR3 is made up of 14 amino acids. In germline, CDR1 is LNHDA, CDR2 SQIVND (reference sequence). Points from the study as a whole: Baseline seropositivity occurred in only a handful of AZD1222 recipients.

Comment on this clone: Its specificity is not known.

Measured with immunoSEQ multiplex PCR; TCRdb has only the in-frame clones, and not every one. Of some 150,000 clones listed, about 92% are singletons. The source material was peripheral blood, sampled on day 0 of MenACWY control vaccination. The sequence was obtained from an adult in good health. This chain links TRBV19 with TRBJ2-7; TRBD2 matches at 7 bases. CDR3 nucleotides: TGTGCCAGTAGTATGGTGGCGGGAGCCGACGAGCAGTACTTC. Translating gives CASSMVAGADEQYF.